One sample yielded the 9 T cell receptor beta chains listed below, sequenced in a study of T cell clones after liver transplantation (dated by TCRdb to the late 2010s). The receptor library was made with the immunoSEQ multiplex PCR assay. The clones in this table, taken by TCRdb from immuneACCESS, are in-frame only. Not every clone is retained; where verified, under half of the shortfall comes from an unresolved V gene, and the cause of the rest is unknown. The sample table contains some 110,000 clones; only one count was recorded for 82% of them. Clones ranked in the top ten supply over 0.75% of the sample. The time point label for this specimen denotes: pre-transplant. The sequencing here drew on CD4+ T cells from blood, taken before liver transplant. These receptors originate from a human donor who received a liver transplant.

The chain joins TRBV5-6 to TRBJ2-7; a weak D match, TRBD2 (5 bases). CDR3 size: 16 residues. The germline V gene has CDR1 SGHDT and CDR2 YYEEEE. V was shortened by 3 bases and J by 0 bases, with 16 bases between the two germline ends. The DNA for the CDR3 is TGTGCCAGCAGCTATGGGATAAGCGGCCTCTCCTACGAGCAGTACTTC. Its protein product is CASSYGISGLSYEQYF.

In this sample, this clone turned up once. This rearrangement joins TRBV11-2 to TRBJ2-1; D uncertain. CDR1 SGHAT and CDR2 FQNNGV come from the germline V gene. Trimming shortened V by 1 base and J by 10 bases, and 11 bases separated the two germline ends. This CDR3 region has 13 residues. The CDR3 here is CASSLASSSEQFF. The CDR3 DNA is TGTGCCAGCAGCTTAGCGTCCTCTTCGGAGCAGTTCTTC.

This clone occurred once. The CDR3 DNA sequence: TGTGCCAGCAGCACAGACAGGGGGGGATCCTACAATGAGCAGTTCTTC. Translating gives CASSTDRGGSYNEQFF. The rearrangement uses TRBV5-4 and TRBJ2-1; 9 bases fit TRBD1. CDR3 length: 16 amino acids. V was pared by 4 bases and J by 1 base, with 6 bases of the junction left unmatched. The V gene's germline CDR1 is SGHNT and CDR2 YYREEE (reference sequence).

This chain connects TRBV6-6 to TRBJ1-1, with D unclear. CDR3 length: 15 amino acids. Germline loops: CDR1 MNHNY, CDR2 SVGAGI (reference sequence). Trimming pared 10 bases from V and 0 bases from J, leaving 18 bases between. In DNA, the CDR3 is TGTGCCACCAGAATAAGGCGAACCATGAACACTGAAGCTTTCTTT. Protein: CATRIRRTMNTEAFF.

The V call is TRBV21-1, the J call TRBJ1-5; TRBD1 is the table's D call and was not checked against the DNA. TRBV21-1 constitutes a pseudogene. This CDR3 is built from 16 residues. The CDR3, as DNA: TGTGCCAGCAGCAGTACTTGCACAGGGGTTAGTCAGCCCCAGCATTTT. It encodes CASSSTCTGVSQPQHF.

The rearrangement uses TRBV28 and TRBJ2-7, with 11 nucleotides matching TRBD2. With V trimmed by 5 bases and J by 2 bases, 2 bases remained unmatched. Per germline, CDR1 MDHEN and CDR2 SYDVKM. This CDR3 has 14 residues. CDR3 sequence reads: CASSLSGRAYEQYF. The DNA of the CDR3 is TGTGCCAGCAGTCTTAGCGGGAGGGCCTACGAGCAGTACTTC.

This clone was observed once. The rearrangement joins TRBV5-1 to TRBJ2-1, with 7 bases identical to TRBD2. CDR3 length: 15 amino acids. Germline V gene sequence: CDR1 SGHRS, CDR2 YFSETQ. Losses at the gene ends were 6 bases for V and 8 bases for J; bases not matched to a gene: 14. In DNA, the CDR3 is TGCGCCAGCAACCCCACCCCGGGAGGCGGCGATGAGCAGTTCTTC. Translation: CASNPTPGGGDEQFF.

V gene TRBV6-5 combines with J gene TRBJ1-2, with D unclear. The CDR3 covers 13 residues. With 8 bases removed from V and 3 bases from J, the gap between germline ends came to 13 bases. From germline, CDR1 is MNHEY and CDR2 SVGAGI. The CDR3 reads CASSSGNDYGYTF. The CDR3 nucleotides read TGTGCCAGCTCCTCGGGAAACGACTATGGCTACACCTTC.

The chain links TRBV6-1 to TRBJ2-5, with unresolved D. This CDR3 is 15 amino acids long. Germline lookup yields CDR1 MNHNS and CDR2 SASEGT. The germline V and J ends were trimmed by 6 bases and 2 bases, with 16 bases remaining between them. CDR3 residues: CASSLFGGDQETQYF. DNA for the CDR3: TGTGCCAGCAGCCTCTTTGGCGGTGATCAAGAGACCCAGTACTTC.